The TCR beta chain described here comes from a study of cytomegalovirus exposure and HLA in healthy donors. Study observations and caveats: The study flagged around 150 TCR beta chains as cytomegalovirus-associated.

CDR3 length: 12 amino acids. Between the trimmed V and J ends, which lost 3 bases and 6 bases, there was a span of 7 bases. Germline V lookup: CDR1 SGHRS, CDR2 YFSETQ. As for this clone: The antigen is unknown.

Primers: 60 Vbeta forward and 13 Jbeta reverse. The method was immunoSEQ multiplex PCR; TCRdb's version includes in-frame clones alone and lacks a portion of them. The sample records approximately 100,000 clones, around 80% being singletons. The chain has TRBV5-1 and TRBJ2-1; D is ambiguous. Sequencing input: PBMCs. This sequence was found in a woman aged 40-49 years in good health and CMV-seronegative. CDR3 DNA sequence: TGCGCCAGCAGCTGGGCCGGCAATGAGCAGTTCTTC. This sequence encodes CASSWAGNEQFF. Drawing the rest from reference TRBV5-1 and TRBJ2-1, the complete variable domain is KAGVTQTPRYLIKTRGQQVTLSCSPISGHRSVSWYQQTPGQGLQFLFEYFSETQRNKGNFPGRFSGRQFSNSRSEMNVSTLELGDSALYLCASSWAGNEQFFGPGTRLTVL.